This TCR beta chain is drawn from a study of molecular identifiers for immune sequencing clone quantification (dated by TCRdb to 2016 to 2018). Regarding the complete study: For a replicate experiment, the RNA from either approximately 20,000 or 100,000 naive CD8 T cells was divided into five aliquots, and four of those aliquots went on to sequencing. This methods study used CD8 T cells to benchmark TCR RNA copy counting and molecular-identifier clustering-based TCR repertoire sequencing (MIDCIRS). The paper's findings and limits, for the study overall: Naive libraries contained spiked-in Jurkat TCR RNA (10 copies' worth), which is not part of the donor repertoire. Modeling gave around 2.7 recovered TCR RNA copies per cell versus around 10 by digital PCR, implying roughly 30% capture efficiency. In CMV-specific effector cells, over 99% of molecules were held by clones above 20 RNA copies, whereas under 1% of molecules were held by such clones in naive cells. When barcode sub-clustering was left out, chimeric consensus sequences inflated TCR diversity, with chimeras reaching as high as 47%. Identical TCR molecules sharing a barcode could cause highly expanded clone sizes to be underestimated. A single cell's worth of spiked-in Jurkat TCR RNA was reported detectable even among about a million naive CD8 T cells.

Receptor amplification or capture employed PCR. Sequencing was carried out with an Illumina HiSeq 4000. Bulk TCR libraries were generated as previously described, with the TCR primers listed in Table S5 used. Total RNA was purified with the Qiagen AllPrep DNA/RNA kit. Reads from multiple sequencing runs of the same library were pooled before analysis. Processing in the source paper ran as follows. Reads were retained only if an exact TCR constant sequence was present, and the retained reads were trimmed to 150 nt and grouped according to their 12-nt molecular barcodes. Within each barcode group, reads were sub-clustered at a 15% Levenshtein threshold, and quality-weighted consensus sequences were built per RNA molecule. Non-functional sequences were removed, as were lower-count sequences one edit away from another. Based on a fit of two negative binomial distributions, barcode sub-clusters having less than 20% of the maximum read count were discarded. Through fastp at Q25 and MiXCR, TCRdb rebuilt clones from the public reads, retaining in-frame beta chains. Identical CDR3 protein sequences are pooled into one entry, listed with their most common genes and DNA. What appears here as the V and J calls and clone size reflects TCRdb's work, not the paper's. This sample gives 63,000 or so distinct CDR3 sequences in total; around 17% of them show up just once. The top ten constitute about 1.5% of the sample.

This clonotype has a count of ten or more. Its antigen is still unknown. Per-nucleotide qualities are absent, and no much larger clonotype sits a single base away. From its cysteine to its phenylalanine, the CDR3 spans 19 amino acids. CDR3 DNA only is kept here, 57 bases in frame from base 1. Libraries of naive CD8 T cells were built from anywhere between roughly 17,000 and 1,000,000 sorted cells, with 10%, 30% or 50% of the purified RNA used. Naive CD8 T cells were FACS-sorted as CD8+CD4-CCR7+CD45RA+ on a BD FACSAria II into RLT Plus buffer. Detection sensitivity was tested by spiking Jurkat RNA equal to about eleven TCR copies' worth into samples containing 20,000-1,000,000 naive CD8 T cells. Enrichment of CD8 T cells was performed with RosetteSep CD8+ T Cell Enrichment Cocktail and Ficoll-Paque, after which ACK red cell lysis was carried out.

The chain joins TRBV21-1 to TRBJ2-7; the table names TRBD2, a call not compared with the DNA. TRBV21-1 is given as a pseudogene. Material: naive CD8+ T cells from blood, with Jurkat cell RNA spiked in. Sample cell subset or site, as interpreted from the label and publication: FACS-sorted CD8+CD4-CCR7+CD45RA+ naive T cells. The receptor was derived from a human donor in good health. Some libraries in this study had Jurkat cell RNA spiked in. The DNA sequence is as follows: TGTGCCAGCAGATATCCGGGACTAGCGGGAGGGAGTGAAGTCCACGAGCAGTACTTC. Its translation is CASRYPGLAGGSEVHEQYF.